In this sample, the clone carrying this T cell receptor beta chain turned up a few times. V gave up 8 bases and J gave up 0 bases; unmatched junction bases: 17. The CDR3 totals 19 residues. Germline loops: CDR1 SNHLY, CDR2 FYNNEI. This entry is derived from a study of cytomegalovirus exposure and HLA in healthy donors. PCR involved 60 Vbeta and 13 Jbeta primers. Here immunoSEQ multiplex PCR was the method, and the copy in TCRdb shows in-frame clones only, minus some. This table has tens of thousands of clones, roughly 82% appearing once. The sequence was obtained from a woman aged 18-30 years in good health and CMV-seropositive. The sample comprised PBMCs. The chain has TRBV2 and TRBJ2-7, with 12 bases matching TRBD2. The CDR3 reads CASAPSGLAGGGGSYEQYF. As DNA, the CDR3 is TGTGCCAGCGCTCCCTCGGGACTAGCGGGCGGTGGGGGCTCCTACGAGCAGTACTTC.